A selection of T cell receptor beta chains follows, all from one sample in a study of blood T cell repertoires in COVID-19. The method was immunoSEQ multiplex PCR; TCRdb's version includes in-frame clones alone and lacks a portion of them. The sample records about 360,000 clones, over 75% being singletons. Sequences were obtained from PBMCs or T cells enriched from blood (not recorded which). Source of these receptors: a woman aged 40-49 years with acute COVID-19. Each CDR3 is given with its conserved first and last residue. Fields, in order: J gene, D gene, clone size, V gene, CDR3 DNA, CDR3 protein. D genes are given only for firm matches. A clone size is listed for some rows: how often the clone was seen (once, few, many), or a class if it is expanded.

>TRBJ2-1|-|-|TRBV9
TGTGCCAGCAGCGTATATCCAGGGCCCAATGAGCAGTTCTTC
CASSVYPGPNEQFF
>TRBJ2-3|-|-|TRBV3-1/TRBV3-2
TGTGCCAGCAGCCAAGGGGCTAGGGGTACGCAGTATTTT
CASSQGARGTQYF
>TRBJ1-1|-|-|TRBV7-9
TGTGCCAGCAGCTTCACCGGGATGGAAGCTTTCTTT
CASSFTGMEAFF
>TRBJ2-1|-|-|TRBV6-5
TGTGCCAGCAGCAATAACAGGGTCTCCTACAATGAGCAGTTCTTC
CASSNNRVSYNEQFF
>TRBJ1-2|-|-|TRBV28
TGTGCCAGCAGTTCCCGGGTCGATAACTATGGCTACACCTTC
CASSSRVDNYGYTF
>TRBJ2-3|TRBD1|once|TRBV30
TGTGCCTGGAGAGGGGGCTCCACAGATACGCAGTATTTT
CAWRGGSTDTQYF
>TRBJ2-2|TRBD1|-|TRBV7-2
TGTGCCAGCAGCTTGACAGGGGGTGGCACCGGGGAGCTGTTTTTT
CASSLTGGGTGELFF
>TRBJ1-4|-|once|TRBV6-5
TGTGCCAGCAGTCGTAGCATGAGGACTAATGAAAAACTGTTTTTT
CASSRSMRTNEKLFF
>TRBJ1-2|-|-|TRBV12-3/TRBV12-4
TGTGCCAGCAGTCCCTCGAGCCTCTATGGCTACACCTTC
CASSPSSLYGYTF
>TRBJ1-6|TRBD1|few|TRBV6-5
TGTGCCAGCAGTTACTCCGGGACAGGGTACTCACCCCTCCACTTT
CASSYSGTGYSPLHF
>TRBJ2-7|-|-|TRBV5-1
TGCGCCAGCAGCTTGGGTGGCGGAGGTCGATACTACGAGCAGTACTTC
CASSLGGGGRYYEQYF
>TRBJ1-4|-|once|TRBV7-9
TGTGCCAGCAGCCCAAGGGGCGCAACTAATGAAAAACTGTTTTTT
CASSPRGATNEKLFF
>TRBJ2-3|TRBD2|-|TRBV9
TGTGCCAGCAGCGGAGCCGGGACTAGCGGGGGGGCCTTAACAGATACGCAGTATTTT
CASSGAGTSGGALTDTQYF
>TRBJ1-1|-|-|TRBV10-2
TGCGCCAGCTCGGTGAACACTGAAGCTTTCTTT
CASSVNTEAFF
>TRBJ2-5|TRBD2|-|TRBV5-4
TGTGCCAGCAGCTTGGGGCTAGCGGGGGGACAAGAGACCCAGTACTTC
CASSLGLAGGQETQYF
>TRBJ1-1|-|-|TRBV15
TGTGCCACCAGCAGCACAGGGCGGGAAGCTTTCTTT
CATSSTGREAFF
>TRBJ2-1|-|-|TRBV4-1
TGCGCCAGCGGGAGCGGTTACAATGAGCAGTTCTTC
CASGSGYNEQFF
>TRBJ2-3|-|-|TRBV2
TGTGCCAGCAGTGAAGTCACCAACTCAGATACGCAGTATTTT
CASSEVTNSDTQYF
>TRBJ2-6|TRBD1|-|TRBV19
TGTGCCAGTACAACAAGGGGGCCTGGGGCCAACGTCCTGACTTTC
CASTTRGPGANVLTF
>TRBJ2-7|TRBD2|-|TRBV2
TGTGCCAGCAGGGAGCTAGCGGGGGTCAACGAGCAGTACTTC
CASRELAGVNEQYF
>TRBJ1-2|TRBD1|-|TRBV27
TGTGCCAGCAGTCCGACAGGGCCTAACTATGGCTACACCTTC
CASSPTGPNYGYTF
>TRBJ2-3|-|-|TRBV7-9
TGTGCCAGCAGCCCGGGCACAGATACGCAGTATTTT
CASSPGTDTQYF
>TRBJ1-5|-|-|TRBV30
TGTGCCTGGAGTGTCGCCAGGGGTGAAAATAGCAATCAGCCCCAGCATTTT
CAWSVARGENSNQPQHF
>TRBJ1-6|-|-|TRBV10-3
TGTGCCATCAGTGAGTCGGGGGGGGGTAGTAATTCACCCCTCCACTTT
CAISESGGGSNSPLHF
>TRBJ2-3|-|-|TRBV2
TGTGCCAGCAGTGAAGCCGGCGGCGCGGATTCGGGTACGCAGTATTTT
CASSEAGGADSGTQYF
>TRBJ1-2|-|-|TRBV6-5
TGTGCCAGCAGTTATGGGGGGGACTTGAACTATGGCTACACCTTC
CASSYGGDLNYGYTF
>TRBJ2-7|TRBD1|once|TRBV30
TGTGCCTGGAGCCGGGACAGAGCCTACGAGCAGTACTTC
CAWSRDRAYEQYF
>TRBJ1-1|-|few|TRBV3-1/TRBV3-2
TGTGCCAGCAGTAGTAGGGGGGGGATGAACACTGAAGCTTTCTTT
CASSSRGGMNTEAFF
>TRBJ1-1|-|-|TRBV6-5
TGTGCCAGCAGTTACTCGGGGGGAGGCACTGAAGCTTTCTTT
CASSYSGGGTEAFF
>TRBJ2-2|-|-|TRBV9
TGTGCCAGCAGCTCCCAGGGTTTGAACACCGGGGAGCTGTTTTTT
CASSSQGLNTGELFF
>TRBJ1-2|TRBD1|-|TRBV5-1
TGCGCCAGCAGCGATCCGGGACAGGGAAACTATGGCTACACCTTC
CASSDPGQGNYGYTF
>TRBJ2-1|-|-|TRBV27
TGTGCCAGCAGTCCGCGGGACAGCTCCTACAATGAGCAGTTCTTC
CASSPRDSSYNEQFF
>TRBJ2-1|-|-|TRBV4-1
TGCGCCAGCAGCCAAGGAGGAGGGGGCCAGTTCTTC
CASSQGGGGQFF
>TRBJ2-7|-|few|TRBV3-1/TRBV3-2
TGTGCCAGCAGCCAAGGCGCGGGGGCCTTCTACGAGCAGTACTTC
CASSQGAGAFYEQYF
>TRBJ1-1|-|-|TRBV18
TGTGCCAGCTCACCCAGAACAGGGCCGAACACTGAAGCTTTCTTT
CASSPRTGPNTEAFF
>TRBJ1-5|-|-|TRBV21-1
TGTACTCAGGAGGGGCAGCCCCAGCATTTT
CTQEGQPQHF
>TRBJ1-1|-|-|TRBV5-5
TGTGCCAGCAGCTTGTCAGGGACACAACAGGGTAACACTGAAGCTTTCTTT
CASSLSGTQQGNTEAFF
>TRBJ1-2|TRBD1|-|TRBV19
TGTGCCAGTAGTGTGGGGACAGGGTACTATGGCTACACCTTC
CASSVGTGYYGYTF
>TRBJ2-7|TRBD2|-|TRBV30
TGTGCCTGGAGTGAGAGACTAGCGGGGTCCTACGAGCAGTACTTC
CAWSERLAGSYEQYF
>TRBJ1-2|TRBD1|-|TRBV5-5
TGTGCCAGCAGCTCACGGCCGGGACAGGGATATTTCTATGGCTACACCTTC
CASSSRPGQGYFYGYTF
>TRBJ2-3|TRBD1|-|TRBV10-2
TGCGCCAGCAGCCCCGGTAACAGGGGAACAGATACGCAGTATTTT
CASSPGNRGTDTQYF
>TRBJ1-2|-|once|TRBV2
TGTGCCAGCAGTGTGGGCAGGGCATATGGCTACACCTTC
CASSVGRAYGYTF
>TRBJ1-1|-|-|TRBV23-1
TGCGCCAGCAGTCAAAAAACCCGTCGGGAGATTACGTTGAACACTGAAGCTTTCTTT
CASSQKTRREITLNTEAFF
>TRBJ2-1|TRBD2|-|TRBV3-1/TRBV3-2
TGTGCCAGCACGCATATAGCGGGGGGGGTCAATGAGCAGTTCTTC
CASTHIAGGVNEQFF
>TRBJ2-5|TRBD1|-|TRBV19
TGTGCCAGTAGTACCGGACAGGTCCAAGAGACCCAGTACTTC
CASSTGQVQETQYF
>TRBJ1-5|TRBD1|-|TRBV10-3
TGTGCCATCAGCACAGGGGACCAGCCCCAGCATTTT
CAISTGDQPQHF
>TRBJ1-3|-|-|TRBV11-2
TGTGCCAGCAGCTTCCCAGATTACTCTGGAAACACCATATATTTT
CASSFPDYSGNTIYF